The 32 T cell receptor beta chains in this list originate from one sample, sequenced in a study of CD8 T cells in ankylosing spondylitis. The study's findings and limits: Seemingly characteristic of ankylosing spondylitis blood was a TCR beta motif consisting of roughly 8 highly homologous variants.

TCRdb re-derived calls from the 5' RACE reads in MiXCR, one entry per CDR3 protein. The table lists approximately 500,000 distinct CDR3 sequences, about an eighth of them singletons. No antigen has been assigned to these receptors. The sequenced sample consisted of blood, either unsorted or a sorted T cell fraction (not recorded which). The origin of the receptors is a male donor with ankylosing spondylitis.

The rearrangement joins TRBV12-3 or TRBV12-4 to TRBJ2-2, with 14 bases aligning to TRBD2. V shed 6 bases, J shed 7 bases, and the junction held 4 bases outside the gene matches. This CDR3 contains 15 residues. The CDR3 reads CASRGLAGEVGELFF. The CDR3 bases are TGTGCCAGCAGGGGACTAGCGGGAGAAGTCGGGGAGCTGTTTTTT.

This clonotype showed up just a few times. V usage is TRBV20-1 and J usage is TRBJ2-3; D is perhaps TRBD2 (5 bases). CDR3 length: 16 residues. The V end lost 1 base, the J end lost 0 bases, and 14 bases lay between the germline ends. Per germline, CDR1 DFQATT and CDR2 SNEGSKA (reference sequence). The CDR3 coding sequence is TGCAGTGCTAGAGTTCTTCGGGATTTCAGCACAGATACGCAGTATTTT. Translated, it gives CSARVLRDFSTDTQYF.

This chain links TRBV2 with TRBJ2-3; 7 bases match TRBD1. The CDR3 is 13 residues long. With 5 bases clipped from V and 8 bases from J, the junction kept 7 bases outside the gene matches. Germline V CDR1 and CDR2: SNHLY, FYNNEI. For the CDR3, the DNA is TGTGCCAGCAGTTTGACAGGGAGCGGTACGCAGTATTTT. It specifies CASSLTGSGTQYF.

This clonotype has a handful of counts. This chain uses TRBV5-1 with TRBJ2-1; a possible D gene is TRBD2 (5 bases). V shed 3 bases and J shed 1 base, with 14 bases lying between them. The length of the CDR3 is 16 residues. Germline V gives CDR1 SGHRS, CDR2 YFSETQ. Here the CDR3 DNA reads TGCGCCAGCAGCTGGACTTTAGAGGGTTCCTACAATGAGCAGTTCTTC. This codes for CASSWTLEGSYNEQFF. Full variable domain (remainder filled in from reference TRBV5-1 and TRBJ2-1): KAGVTQTPRYLIKTRGQQVTLSCSPISGHRSVSWYQQTPGQGLQFLFEYFSETQRNKGNFPGRFSGRQFSNSRSEMNVSTLELGDSALYLCASSWTLEGSYNEQFFGPGTRLTVL.

This clonotype was seen ten or more times. J is TRBJ2-1 and V is TRBV5-1, with D perhaps TRBD2 (5 bases). Germline CDR1 and CDR2: SGHRS and YFSETQ. V dropped 4 bases and J dropped 5 bases, with 19 bases sitting between them. The CDR3 runs 16 residues. CDR3: CASSPDPGSQNNEQFF. DNA of the CDR3: TGCGCCAGCAGCCCAGACCCGGGATCGCAAAACAATGAGCAGTTCTTC. The full variable domain, completed using reference TRBV5-1 and TRBJ2-1, is KAGVTQTPRYLIKTRGQQVTLSCSPISGHRSVSWYQQTPGQGLQFLFEYFSETQRNKGNFPGRFSGRQFSNSRSEMNVSTLELGDSALYLCASSPDPGSQNNEQFFGPGTRLTVL.

This clonotype was counted between two and nine times. The chain recombines TRBV29-1 with TRBJ2-5; a weak D match, TRBD2 (5 bases). Germline assignment: CDR1 SQVTM and CDR2 ANQGSEA. Trimming left V 7 bases short and J 5 bases short, with 11 bases between. This CDR3 is built from 11 residues. CDR3 sequence reads: CSGGERETQYF. CDR3 nucleotides: TGCAGCGGGGGAGAGAGGGAGACCCAGTACTTC.

The rearrangement links TRBV12-3 or TRBV12-4 to TRBJ2-7, with D unresolved. Trimming removed 4 bases from V and 0 bases from J, with 7 bases in between. This CDR3 contains 13 residues. The CDR3 sequence is CASSYGGSYEQYF. In DNA form, the CDR3 reads TGTGCCAGCAGTTATGGCGGCTCCTACGAGCAGTACTTC.

In its sample, this clonotype was seen a few times. The genes are TRBV7-9 and TRBJ2-2, with 9 bases matching TRBD2. CDR1 is SEHNR and CDR2 is FQNEAQ in the germline V gene (reference sequence). The CDR3 loop spans 15 amino acids. V shed 2 bases and J 6 bases; nucleotides not matched to a gene: 4. In nucleotides, the CDR3 is TGTGCCAGCAGCTTAATAGCGGGAGTTCCCGGGGAGCTGTTTTTT. As protein: CASSLIAGVPGELFF.

This clonotype occurred many times. This sequence joins TRBV5-1 and TRBJ1-1; D remains ambiguous. The CDR3 spans 14 residues. The germline V and J ends were trimmed by 1 base and 1 base, with 8 bases remaining between them. CDR1 and CDR2 from the germline V gene are SGHRS and YFSETQ. The CDR3 DNA reads as TGCGCCAGCAGCTTGACGGCAGGGAACACTGAAGCTTTCTTT. Residues: CASSLTAGNTEAFF.

The chain combines TRBV21-1 with TRBJ2-7; TRBD2 reflects the table's D call only, with no check against the DNA. TRBV21-1 is classified as a pseudogene. This CDR3 contains 14 residues. The CDR3 region has the DNA TGTGCTGGGACTAGCGGGTCGGGATCCTACGAGCAGTACGTC. Translating gives CAGTSGSGSYEQYV.

The sample holds many counts of this clonotype. This sequence joins TRBV3-1 and TRBJ2-1; unclear D gene. Between the trimmed V and J ends, which lost 0 bases and 5 bases, there was a span of 20 bases. Germline values: CDR1 LGHDT, CDR2 YNNKEL (reference sequence). The CDR3 consists of 18 residues. The DNA for the CDR3 is TGTGCCAGCAGCCAAGAAAAACAGCGCCATCCGGCAGACAATGAGCAGTTCTTC. Protein product: CASSQEKQRHPADNEQFF.

A few counts support this clonotype. V is TRBV2 and J is TRBJ2-7; TRBD1 matches 7 bases. CDR3 length equals 13 residues. Looked up from germline, CDR1 is SNHLY and CDR2 is FYNNEI. V was pared by 3 bases and J by 7 bases, with 6 bases of the junction left unmatched. The CDR3 reads CASSETGLGEQYV. The CDR3 DNA is TGTGCCAGCAGTGAGACAGGGTTGGGGGAGCAGTACGTC.

The chain carries TRBV7-8 and TRBJ2-1; D not certain. CDR1 and CDR2 (germline): SGHVS, FQNEAQ. The CDR3 is 12 residues long. Trimming shortened V by 4 bases and J by 8 bases, and 9 bases separated the two germline ends. Here the CDR3 reads CASSSRVDEQFF. In DNA form, the CDR3 reads TGTGCCAGCAGCTCACGCGTGGATGAGCAGTTCTTC.

In this sample, this clonotype turned up a few times. The rearrangement uses TRBV29-1 and TRBJ2-5; TRBD1 matches 11 bases. Germline CDR1 and CDR2: SQVTM and ANQGSEA. Losses at the gene ends were 7 bases for V and 5 bases for J; bases not matched to a gene: 6. This CDR3 has 13 residues. The CDR3 nucleotides are TGCAGCGCAAGGACAGGGGGCGCGGAGACCCAGTACTTC. Its protein is CSARTGGAETQYF.

The CDR3 nucleotides read TGTGCCAGCAGCTTAGAGCCTTTTCAGGGGCAGCCCCAGCATTTT. As protein: CASSLEPFQGQPQHF. The chain combines TRBV7-2 with TRBJ1-5; perhaps TRBD1 as D (6 bases). The V gene lost 1 base and the J gene lost 7 bases, with 14 bases spanning the gap. Germline-derived CDR1 and CDR2 are SGHTA and FQGNSA. The CDR3 loop spans 15 amino acids.

This clonotype was counted many times. The chain is built from TRBV3-1 and TRBJ2-1; D uncertain. The length of the CDR3 is 16 residues. V lost 3 bases to trimming and J lost 0 bases, with 12 bases between them. Germline V gene lookup returns CDR1 LGHDT and CDR2 YNNKEL (reference sequence). The CDR3 nucleotides read TGTGCCAGCAGCCAGCTTACGGGTGACTCCTACAATGAGCAGTTCTTC. Amino acid sequence: CASSQLTGDSYNEQFF.

This rearrangement joins TRBV10-2 to TRBJ1-1; D might be TRBD1 (5 bases). The CDR3 loop spans 15 amino acids. From germline, CDR1 is WSHSY and CDR2 SAAADI. Trimming removed 7 bases at V and 5 bases at J, with 20 bases between. CDR3 loop: CASIRDDLQRTEAFF. As DNA, the CDR3 is TGCGCCAGCATCCGGGACGACCTCCAGAGGACTGAAGCTTTCTTT.

The rearrangement uses TRBV24-1 and TRBJ2-5; a possible D gene is TRBD1 (7 bases). The CDR3 length is 13 residues. V lost 10 bases to trimming and J lost 0 bases, with 11 bases between them. Germline assignment: CDR1 KGHDR and CDR2 SFDVKD. CDR3 coding DNA: TGTGCCACAGGGGGGACAGACCAAGAGACCCAGTACTTC. Its protein product is CATGGTDQETQYF.

This clonotype has only a few counts. J is TRBJ2-7 and V is TRBV5-1, with 7 bases that match TRBD1. V shed 4 bases, J shed 1 base, and the junction held 5 bases outside the gene matches. CDR1 and CDR2 (germline): SGHRS, YFSETQ. The CDR3 has 14 amino acids. The CDR3 loop is CASSQMGQSYEQYF. CDR3 sequence (DNA): TGCGCCAGCAGCCAGATGGGACAGTCCTACGAGCAGTACTTC.

The J gene is TRBJ2-5, the V gene TRBV6-1, with D hard to call. V lost 3 bases, J lost 3 bases, and 17 bases lay in between. In germline, CDR1 is MNHNS, CDR2 SASEGT. This CDR3 spans 16 amino acids. CDR3 protein: CASSEGRLTLKETQYF. As DNA, the CDR3 is TGTGCCAGCAGTGAGGGCAGGCTAACTTTGAAAGAGACCCAGTACTTC.

This clonotype appeared a few times. Here the CDR3 DNA reads TGCAGTGCTAGAGATCTGGGGGAGGGAGTAGTAGATACGCAGTATTTT. Encoded protein: CSARDLGEGVVDTQYF. The chain combines TRBV20-1 with TRBJ2-3, with 7 bases aligning to TRBD2. Unmatched junction bases numbered 11, after V lost 0 bases and J lost 5 bases. This CDR3 has 16 amino acids. Germline V CDR1 and CDR2: DFQATT, SNEGSKA (reference sequence).

The rearrangement links TRBV5-4 to TRBJ2-2; 8 positions match TRBD1. Trimming at V came to 6 bases and at J to 4 bases, leaving 11 bases not matched to a gene. Germline values: CDR1 SGHNT, CDR2 YYREEE (reference sequence). The CDR3 consists of 16 residues. CDR3 protein: CASTSRTGPLTGELFF. The CDR3 DNA reads as TGTGCCAGCACCTCTAGGACAGGGCCCCTCACCGGGGAGCTGTTTTTT.

Here the CDR3 DNA reads TGCGCCAGCAGCTTGGGCAGGGAGGGGGAGCAGTACTTC. It yields the protein CASSLGREGEQYF. The chain is built from TRBV5-1 and TRBJ2-7, with 7 bases fitting TRBD2. Per germline, CDR1 SGHRS and CDR2 YFSETQ. After removal of 0 bases from V and 7 bases from J, the junction contained 4 bases not matched to a gene. The CDR3 runs to 13 residues.

The genes are TRBV27 and TRBJ2-7; 7 bases map to TRBD1. The trim removed 3 bases at V and 3 bases at J, leaving 5 bases unmatched. This CDR3 is 14 amino acids long. CDR1 MNHEY and CDR2 SMNVEV come from the germline V gene (reference sequence). The CDR3 DNA reads TGTGCCAGCAGTTTGAACAGGGGCGGCTACGAGCAGTACTTC. It codes for CASSLNRGGYEQYF.

J is TRBJ1-3 and V is TRBV11-3; D uncertain. The germline V gene encodes CDR1 SGHNT and CDR2 YENEEA. The ends were cut back, 6 bases at V and 0 bases at J, with 9 bases in the middle. The CDR3 extends over 14 amino acids. CDR3 in DNA: TGTGCCAGCAGTCCCGTTATCTCTGGAAACACCATATATTTT. This sequence encodes CASSPVISGNTIYF.

This clonotype turned up a few times. This rearrangement joins TRBV29-1 to TRBJ1-2, with D possibly being TRBD1 (5 bases). The CDR3 has 12 residues. Germline V gene data show CDR1 as SQVTM and CDR2 as ANQGSEA. V shed 5 bases and J shed 4 bases, with 11 bases lying between them. The CDR3 sequence: CSVPRGAYGYTF. The CDR3 DNA reads TGCAGCGTTCCTCGGGGCGCCTATGGCTACACCTTC.

V gene TRBV20-1 combines with J gene TRBJ2-7; D might be TRBD2 (5 bases). V dropped 7 bases and J dropped 2 bases, with 9 bases sitting between them. Germline CDR1 reads DFQATT; CDR2 reads SNEGSKA (reference sequence). The CDR3 is 11 residues long. In DNA form, the CDR3 reads TGCAGTGTGGACTCGGCCTACGAGCAGTACTTC. Protein product: CSVDSAYEQYF.

The sample holds many counts of this clonotype. The chain recombines TRBV5-6 with TRBJ1-3; a possible D gene is TRBD1 (5 bases). The CDR3 extends over 13 amino acids. V dropped 4 bases and J dropped 4 bases, with 9 bases sitting between them. Germline values: CDR1 SGHDT, CDR2 YYEEEE. CDR3 sequence (DNA): TGTGCCAGCAGCCTTAACAGGGGAAACACCATATATTTT. Translation: CASSLNRGNTIYF.

This clonotype showed up just a few times. The CDR3 sequence is CASSHSNGQFF. In DNA, the CDR3 is TGTGCCAGCAGCCATTCGAACGGGCAGTTCTTC. This chain uses TRBV7-8 with TRBJ2-1; no clear D. This CDR3 has 11 residues. Germline-derived CDR1 and CDR2 are SGHVS and FQNEAQ. V shed 5 bases and J shed 12 bases, with 11 bases lying between them.

This clonotype occurred many times. V is TRBV7-9 and J is TRBJ1-2; D might be TRBD1 (5 bases). Germline CDR1 and CDR2: SEHNR and FQNEAQ (reference sequence). This CDR3 has 15 residues. V was cut by 5 bases and J by 4 bases, with 17 bases left in between. The CDR3 nucleotides read TGTGCCAGCAGCCCCAGCGAGCGAGGGGTCTATGGCTACACCTTC. Its translation: CASSPSERGVYGYTF.

The J gene is TRBJ1-1, the V gene TRBV5-1; tentative D call: TRBD1 (6 bases). Germline V lookup: CDR1 SGHRS, CDR2 YFSETQ. V lost 1 base to trimming and J lost 8 bases, with 12 bases between them. There are 13 residues in the CDR3. CDR3 nucleotide sequence: TGCGCCAGCAGCTTGTCCGGGACAACAGAAGCTTTCTTT. This codes for CASSLSGTTEAFF.

The V call is TRBV6-2 or TRBV6-3, the J call TRBJ2-7; 8 positions agree with TRBD1. The CDR3 covers 15 residues. Germline assignment: CDR1 MNHEY and CDR2 SVGEGT. Trimming removed 5 bases from V and 2 bases from J; junction bases left unmatched: 8. The CDR3 region has the DNA TGTGCCAGCAGTACACGGACAGGGATAACCTACGAGCAGTACTTC. Translating it yields CASSTRTGITYEQYF.